The rows below give T cell receptor beta chains drawn from one sample of a study of blood T cell repertoires in COVID-19. Assay used: immunoSEQ multiplex PCR; TCRdb lists only in-frame clones, some missing. This table has a few hundred thousand clones, 75% to 90% appearing once. Sequencing input: peripheral blood. The source is a woman under 30 with acute or convalescent COVID-19. The CDR3 runs from the conserved cysteine through the conserved F or W. Fields, in order: J gene, D gene, CDR3 length, clone size, V gene, CDR3 DNA, CDR3 protein. The D gene is left open where the match is weak. Size values are once, few and many counts, or a class for expanded clones, and some rows have none.

TRBJ2-2 TRBD2 16 . TRBV7-9 TGTGCCAGCAGCTTATTAGCGGGAGCGAACACCGGGGAGCTGTTTTTT CASSLLAGANTGELFF
TRBJ1-4 . 17 . TRBV5-5 TGTGCCAGCAGCGCTGACGTGACGGGACGGGGGAATGAAAAACTGTTTTTT CASSADVTGRGNEKLFF
TRBJ2-7 . 11 . TRBV29-1 TGCAGCCCCCGGGGAACCTACGAGCAGTACTTC CSPRGTYEQYF
TRBJ2-3 TRBD2 15 . TRBV15 TGTGCCACCAGCTGGAGCGGGGGGACTAGTGATACGCAGTATTTT CATSWSGGTSDTQYF
TRBJ1-4 . 13 . TRBV29-1 TGCAGCGGCCAATTGCGGATTGGTGAAAAACTGTTTTTT CSGQLRIGEKLFF
TRBJ1-1 TRBD1 13 . TRBV14 TGTGCCAGCAGCTTTGACAGGGGCACTGAAGCTTTCTTT CASSFDRGTEAFF
TRBJ1-2 . 11 . TRBV29-1 TGCAGCGTTGTCGGGGGGCCAGGCTACACCTTC CSVVGGPGYTF
TRBJ2-5 TRBD1 13 . TRBV6-5 TGTGCCAGCAGAACCACAGGGGAGGAGACCCAGTACTTC CASRTTGEETQYF
TRBJ1-5 . 15 . TRBV12-5 TGTGCTAGTGGTTTGCCACTCACAGAGAATCAGCCCCAGCATTTT CASGLPLTENQPQHF
TRBJ1-1 . 15 . TRBV7-8 TGTGCCAGCAGCAATTTCCGGGAAATGAACACTGAAGCTTTCTTT CASSNFREMNTEAFF
TRBJ2-5 TRBD1 15 . TRBV13 TGTGCCAGCAGCTTAAGGACAGGCGATCCGGAGACCCAGTACTTC CASSLRTGDPETQYF
TRBJ1-2 . 19 . TRBV19 TGTGCCAGTAGTAGATCGACGGTCCTCCCCCGATACTACCCCTATGGCTACACCTTC CASSRSTVLPRYYPYGYTF
TRBJ1-2 . 15 . TRBV5-1 TGCGCCAGCAGCCCATTACAGGGATCTTACAATGGCTACACCTTC CASSPLQGSYNGYTF
TRBJ1-2 . 14 . TRBV13 TGTGCCAGCAGCTCGGAAGGGGATAGCTATGGCTACACCTTC CASSSEGDSYGYTF
TRBJ1-1 TRBD1 12 . TRBV7-3 TGTGCCAGCAGCCCAGGGGGCACTGAAGCTTTCTTT CASSPGGTEAFF
TRBJ1-3 . 14 . TRBV10-2 TGCGCCAGCAGTGAGGGGGGCCCTGGAAACACCATATATTTT CASSEGGPGNTIYF
TRBJ2-7 . 14 once TRBV6-5 TGTGCCAGCACCCCGACAGGGAGGTCCTACGAGCAGTACTTC CASTPTGRSYEQYF
TRBJ1-4 . 15 . TRBV19 TGTGCCAGTAGTATTGGAAGCGGCACTAATGAAAAACTGTTTTTT CASSIGSGTNEKLFF
TRBJ1-2 TRBD1 12 . TRBV2 TGTGCCGTATACGACAGGGCCGAGGACTACACCTTC CAVYDRAEDYTF
TRBJ1-5 . 15 . TRBV9 TGTGCCAGCAGCGCGGGACAAGATAGCAATCAGCCCCAGCATTTT CASSAGQDSNQPQHF
TRBJ2-7 TRBD2 18 . TRBV30 TGTGCCTGGAGTCCACGACTAGCGGGGGGCCTTAATTCCTACGAGCAGTACTTC CAWSPRLAGGLNSYEQYF
TRBJ1-1 TRBD1 15 . TRBV4-1 TGCGCCAGCAGCCACGGGGGACAGGTTTATACTGAAGCTTTCTTT CASSHGGQVYTEAFF
TRBJ1-5 . 12 . TRBV29-1 TGCAGCGCCCGGGCGGGGGATCAGCCCCAGCATTTT CSARAGDQPQHF
TRBJ2-1 TRBD2 15 . TRBV9 TGTGCCAGCAGCGCTGGACTAGCGCATTATAATGAGCAGTTCTTC CASSAGLAHYNEQFF
TRBJ1-4 TRBD1 18 . TRBV11-2 TGTGCCAGCAGCTTAGTCGTTAACCTGGGACAGGGCCAAGAAAAACTGTTTTTT CASSLVVNLGQGQEKLFF
TRBJ1-3 . 14 . TRBV27 TGTGCCAGCAGCCGCGGGGCAGCTGGAAACACCATATATTTT CASSRGAAGNTIYF
TRBJ2-7 TRBD1 14 . TRBV19 TGTGCCAGTAGTAGGACAGGGGGCGTTTACGAGCAGTACTTC CASSRTGGVYEQYF
TRBJ2-2 TRBD1 18 . TRBV24-1 TGTGCCACCAGTGACCCGCTAGGGGACAGGGGGTTTTCCGGGGAGCTGTTTTTT CATSDPLGDRGFSGELFF
TRBJ2-1 . 13 . TRBV5-1 TGCGCCAGCAGCTTGTATGCGGGCAATGAGCAGTTCTTC CASSLYAGNEQFF
TRBJ2-1 TRBD2 16 . TRBV5-1 TGCGCCAGCAGCGTAGGACTAGCGGCCTCCTACAATGAGCAGTTCTTC CASSVGLAASYNEQFF
TRBJ1-2 . 16 . TRBV9 TGTGCCAGCAGCCCGACCCGACAGGTAGCTAACTATGGCTACACCTTC CASSPTRQVANYGYTF
TRBJ1-2 TRBD1 16 . TRBV19 TGTGCCAGTAGTCTCCAAGGACAGGGGGCAGGCTATGGCTACACCTTC CASSLQGQGAGYGYTF
TRBJ2-1 . 13 . TRBV7-8 TGTGCCAGCAGCTCCTCCCAGGTCAATGAGCAGTTCTTC CASSSSQVNEQFF